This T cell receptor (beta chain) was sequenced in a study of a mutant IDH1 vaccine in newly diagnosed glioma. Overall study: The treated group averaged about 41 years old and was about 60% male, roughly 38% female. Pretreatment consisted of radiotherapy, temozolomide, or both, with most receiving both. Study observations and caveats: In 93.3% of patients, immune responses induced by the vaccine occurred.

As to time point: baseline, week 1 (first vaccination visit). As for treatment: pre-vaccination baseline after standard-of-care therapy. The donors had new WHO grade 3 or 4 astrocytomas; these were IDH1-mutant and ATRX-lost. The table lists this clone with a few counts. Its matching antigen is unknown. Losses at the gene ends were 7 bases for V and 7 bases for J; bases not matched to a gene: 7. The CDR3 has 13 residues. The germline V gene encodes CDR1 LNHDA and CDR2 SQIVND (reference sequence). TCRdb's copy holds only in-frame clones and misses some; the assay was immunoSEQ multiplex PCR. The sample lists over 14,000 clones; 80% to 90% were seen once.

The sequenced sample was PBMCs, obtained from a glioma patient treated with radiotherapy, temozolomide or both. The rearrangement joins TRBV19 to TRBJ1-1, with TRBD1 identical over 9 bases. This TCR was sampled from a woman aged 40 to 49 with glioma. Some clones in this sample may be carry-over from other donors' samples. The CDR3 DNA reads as TGTGCCAGTATTGAGGACAGGGGAGATGAAGCTTTCTTT. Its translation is CASIEDRGDEAFF.